The 28 T cell receptor beta chains below come from one sample, sequenced in a study of blood T cells in healthy people across ages. It was with a sample-barcoded 5' primer and a J-beta primer mix that a second PCR of about 6 to 11 cycles was run. TCRdb recomputed calls from the 5' RACE reads with MiXCR, one row per CDR3 protein. The data contain about 680,000 distinct CDR3 sequences, about half of them singletons. The sequencing input was blood. The receptors shown here come from an older woman in good health.

The chain links TRBV4-1 to TRBJ1-2; weak D call: TRBD1 (5 bases). The CDR3 spans 15 residues. Trimming took off 4 bases at V and 3 bases at J, with 15 bases between the two ends. CDR1 is MGHRA and CDR2 is YSYEKL in the germline V gene. In nucleotides, the CDR3 is TGCGCCAGCAGCCCTATATCCAGGGCGGACTATGGCTACACCTTC. This gives the protein CASSPISRADYGYTF.

This clonotype was picked up many times. The chain is built from TRBV7-9 and TRBJ2-7; TRBD2 matches at 15 bases. Germline V gene sequence: CDR1 SEHNR, CDR2 FQNEAQ (reference sequence). The CDR3 runs to 15 residues. The V gene end was trimmed by 4 bases and the J gene end by 6 bases; junction bases not matched to a gene: 4. The CDR3 sequence is CASSSRTSGRVEQYF. The CDR3 DNA is TGTGCCAGCAGCTCTCGGACTAGCGGGAGGGTCGAGCAGTACTTC. The full variable domain, completed using reference TRBV7-9 and TRBJ2-7, is DTGVSQNPRHKITKRGQNVTFRCDPISEHNRLYWYRQTLGQGPEFLTYFQNEAQLEKSRLLSDRFSAERPKGSFSTLEIQRTEQGDSAMYLCASSSRTSGRVEQYFGPGTRLTVT.

This chain links TRBV12-3 or TRBV12-4 with TRBJ2-5, with 8 bases fitting TRBD1. V was clipped by 5 bases and J by 0 bases; unmatched bases: 2. The CDR3 loop spans 14 amino acids. The DNA for the CDR3 is TGTGCCAGCAGTAACAGGGGGAACCAAGAGACCCAGTACTTC. Its translation: CASSNRGNQETQYF.

The sample holds a few counts of this clonotype. The rearrangement joins TRBV21-1 to TRBJ2-7; the DNA was not compared with TRBD1, the D call given in the table. TRBV21-1 is a pseudogene segment. The CDR3 is made up of 15 amino acids. The CDR3 protein is CASSKGLQGALEQYF. CDR3 nucleotides: TGTGCCAGCAGCAAAGGGTTACAGGGGGCGCTGGAGCAGTACTTC.

This clonotype was recorded a few times. The J gene is TRBJ2-3, the V gene TRBV7-2, with D possibly called TRBD1 or TRBD2 (5 bases each). This CDR3 spans 14 amino acids. CDR1 is SGHTA, CDR2 FQGNSA, per germline. Between the trimmed V and J ends, which lost 2 bases and 2 bases, there was a span of 8 bases. CDR3 protein: CASSLIGTTDTQYF. The DNA of the CDR3 is TGTGCCAGCAGCTTAATCGGGACCACAGATACGCAGTATTTT.

Remarks on this clonotype: Germline and junction disagree at one end, which may indicate a read error. The V call is TRBV4-3, the J call TRBJ2-5; D tentatively reads TRBD1 or TRBD2 (7 bases each). Near its end, the DNA agrees better with TRBJ2-7, so the J call may be wrong. The germline V gene encodes CDR1 LGHNA and CDR2 YSLEER. This CDR3 contains 18 residues. The CDR3 loop reads CASGQGSGGGTAAYEQYF. Written as DNA, the CDR3 is TGCGCCAGCGGCCAAGGATCGGGGGGCGGGACAGCTGCCTACGAGCAGTACTTC.

The chain combines TRBV5-1 with TRBJ2-5, with a possible D match to TRBD1 (5 bases). The J call may be faulty, since TRBJ2-7 better matches the DNA end. The CDR3 has 12 residues. Germline V CDR1 and CDR2: SGHRS, YFSETQ. CDR3 coding DNA: TGCGCCAGCAGTGAAGGGGCTGGCGAGCAGTACTTC. This codes for CASSEGAGEQYF.

The V gene is TRBV28, the J gene TRBJ1-2, with D perhaps matching TRBD1 (5 bases). CDR3 size: 13 residues. Trimming shortened V by 6 bases and J by 3 bases, and 11 bases separated the two germline ends. CDR1 and CDR2 (germline): MDHEN, SYDVKM. The CDR3 DNA reads as TGTGCCAGCAGCCCATGGGGGGACTATGGCTACACCTTC. It yields the protein CASSPWGDYGYTF.

This clonotype has just one count. J is TRBJ2-6 and V is TRBV5-1; 12 nucleotides match TRBD1. The trim removed 4 bases at V and 0 bases at J, leaving 11 bases unmatched. Germline CDR1 is SGHRS and CDR2 is YFSETQ. The CDR3 sequence is 20 residues long. The CDR3 sequence: CASSRGQGALSYSGANVLTF. The CDR3 DNA sequence: TGCGCCAGCAGCAGGGGACAGGGGGCTTTGTCGTACTCTGGGGCCAACGTCCTGACTTTC.

This chain joins TRBV20-1 and TRBJ2-1; the D gene is possibly TRBD1 (6 bases). CDR3 length: 14 residues. Trimming cost V 5 bases and J 2 bases, with 13 bases left between them. Germline CDR1 DFQATT, CDR2 SNEGSKA (reference sequence). Here the CDR3 reads CSAPIGGPYNEQFF. The DNA of the CDR3 is TGCAGTGCTCCTATTGGGGGCCCCTACAATGAGCAGTTCTTC.

The chain carries TRBV3-1 and TRBJ2-3; D might be TRBD1 (6 bases). The germline V gene has CDR1 LGHDT and CDR2 YNNKEL (reference sequence). V lost 3 bases to trimming and J lost 0 bases, with 13 bases between them. The CDR3 sequence is 16 residues long. CDR3 residues: CASSQTGAGSTDTQYF. As DNA, the CDR3 is TGTGCCAGCAGCCAGACAGGCGCCGGTAGCACAGATACGCAGTATTTT.

The J gene is TRBJ2-3, the V gene TRBV20-1; D is tentatively TRBD1 or TRBD2 (5 bases each). The CDR3 totals 14 residues. The germline V and J ends were trimmed by 6 bases and 5 bases, with 18 bases remaining between them. Germline CDR1 reads DFQATT; CDR2 reads SNEGSKA (reference sequence). The CDR3 DNA sequence: TGCAGTGCAACCGGGACCTCGGGTTTAGATACGCAGTATTTT. Its translation: CSATGTSGLDTQYF.

The sample holds a few counts of this clonotype. V usage is TRBV6-5 and J usage is TRBJ2-7; D is unresolved. The germline V and J ends were trimmed by 5 bases and 2 bases, with 10 bases remaining between them. Germline-derived CDR1 and CDR2 are MNHEY and SVGAGI. The CDR3 is 13 amino acids. The CDR3 bases are TGTGCCAGCAGTCCGACTCCCGCCTACGAGCAGTACTTC. This sequence encodes CASSPTPAYEQYF.

This clonotype was counted ten times or more. The chain is built from TRBV10-3 and TRBJ2-1; no clear D. Trimming took off 6 bases at V and 5 bases at J, with 17 bases between the two ends. In germline, CDR1 is ENHRY, CDR2 SYGVKD. The CDR3 is 15 residues long. In DNA form, the CDR3 reads TGTGCCATCAGCCCCGGTACAATCGGAAACAATGAGCAGTTCTTC. Translating gives CAISPGTIGNNEQFF.

This clonotype was recorded a few times. V is TRBV10-3 and J is TRBJ1-2; weak D call: TRBD1 (6 bases). The ends were cut back, 1 base at V and 5 bases at J, with 11 bases in the middle. CDR3 size: 14 residues. CDR1 is ENHRY, CDR2 SYGVKD, per germline. CDR3 amino acids: CAISEFLGQYGYTF. CDR3 bases: TGTGCCATCAGTGAGTTCTTGGGACAATATGGCTACACCTTC.

The V gene is TRBV20-1, the J gene TRBJ2-7; D tentatively reads TRBD1 or TRBD2 (6 bases each). Germline CDR1 and CDR2: DFQATT and SNEGSKA (reference sequence). The germline V and J ends were trimmed by 0 bases and 1 base, with 13 bases remaining between them. The CDR3 extends over 15 amino acids. CDR3 amino acids: CSARDVGGGSYEQYF. DNA for the CDR3: TGCAGTGCTAGAGATGTAGGGGGAGGATCCTACGAGCAGTACTTC.

This clonotype was recorded a few times. The chain recombines TRBV5-1 with TRBJ2-5; D not resolved. The ends were cut back, 3 bases at V and 1 base at J, with 13 bases in the middle. Germline values: CDR1 SGHRS, CDR2 YFSETQ. The CDR3 extends over 15 amino acids. Written as DNA, the CDR3 is TGCGCCAGCAGCTCGAGCGACGCACGCCAAGAGACCCAGTACTTC. It is translated as CASSSSDARQETQYF.

This clonotype was detected only a few times. CDR3 nucleotides: TGTGCCAGCAGCCCCACCCGGGACACTAAATACTACGAGCAGTACTTC. This encodes CASSPTRDTKYYEQYF. This chain joins TRBV11-2 and TRBJ2-7; the D gene is possibly TRBD1 (6 bases). Germline V gene lookup returns CDR1 SGHAT and CDR2 FQNNGV. The germline V and J ends were trimmed by 5 bases and 3 bases, with 20 bases remaining between them. The CDR3 is 16 amino acids.

The J gene is TRBJ1-6, the V gene TRBV7-3; D is unclear. The CDR3 sequence is 15 residues long. With 5 bases removed from V and 6 bases from J, the gap between germline ends came to 14 bases. Germline V gives CDR1 SGHTA, CDR2 FQGTGA. DNA of the CDR3: TGTGCCAGCAGCCCATGGGGTGGCCGTAATTCACCCCTCCACTTT. It yields the protein CASSPWGGRNSPLHF.

This clonotype showed up just a few times. The rearrangement links TRBV4-2 to TRBJ2-7, with 7 bases identical to TRBD2. Germline lookup yields CDR1 LGHNA and CDR2 YNFKEQ. The CDR3 is 15 residues long. Trimming at V came to 1 base and at J to 0 bases, leaving 3 bases not matched to a gene. CDR3 protein: CASSQASGNSYEQYF. CDR3 in DNA: TGTGCCAGCAGCCAAGCCAGCGGGAACTCCTACGAGCAGTACTTC.

This clonotype was observed at least ten times. A read error may be the cause here, since a much bigger clone is one base away. This rearrangement joins TRBV7-2 to TRBJ2-5, with a tentative D call TRBD2 (6 bases). Trimming shortened V by 5 bases and J by 11 bases, and 15 bases separated the two germline ends. The CDR3 sequence is 12 residues long. Germline V gene sequence: CDR1 SGHTA, CDR2 FQGNSA. DNA for the CDR3: TGTGCCAGCAGCCCCCAGGAGGGCGTGCAGTACTTC. It specifies CASSPQEGVQYF.

The V call is TRBV20-1, the J call TRBJ2-1; either TRBD1 or TRBD2 may supply D (6 bases each). The J call is in doubt because the DNA end fits TRBJ2-7 better. The CDR3 consists of 15 residues. Per the germline V gene, CDR1 is DFQATT and CDR2 is SNEGSKA (reference sequence). The DNA of the CDR3 is TGCAGTGCCCCCTACCTAGGGGGGTCCTACAATGAGCAGTACTTC. This sequence encodes CSAPYLGGSYNEQYF.

The CDR3 protein is CASSQKRGIRVDEQYF. DNA of the CDR3: TGTGCCAGCAGCCAAAAGCGGGGGATCCGGGTGGACGAGCAGTACTTC. The chain recombines TRBV14 with TRBJ2-7, with TRBD2 identical over 8 bases. CDR3 length: 16 amino acids. J lost 5 bases, V lost 2 bases, and 11 bases had no gene match. The germline CDR1 and CDR2 sequences are SGHDN and FVKESK.

The chain is built from TRBV5-1 and TRBJ2-1; 7 bases map to TRBD1. The CDR3 has 15 residues. The germline V gene has CDR1 SGHRS and CDR2 YFSETQ. The V gene end was trimmed by 2 bases and the J gene end by 2 bases; junction bases not matched to a gene: 4. DNA of the CDR3: TGCGCCAGCAGCTTAGGGGGACAGCCCTACAATGAGCAGTTCTTC. Amino acid sequence: CASSLGGQPYNEQFF.

This clonotype occurred a few times. The chain recombines TRBV7-2 with TRBJ1-2, with a possible D match to TRBD1 (5 bases). Looked up from germline, CDR1 is SGHTA and CDR2 is FQGNSA. Trimming stripped 3 bases from V and 8 bases from J, with 13 bases between. This CDR3 has 13 residues. The CDR3, as DNA: TGTGCCAGCAGCTTGGAGGGGCGCCCCGGCTACACCTTC. Protein: CASSLEGRPGYTF.

The chain recombines TRBV7-2 with TRBJ2-1; D may correspond to TRBD1 or TRBD2 (5 bases each). Germline loops: CDR1 SGHTA, CDR2 FQGNSA. The CDR3 has 15 amino acids. Trimming removed 10 bases at V and 6 bases at J, with 22 bases between. This CDR3 is CATLLAGVGTNEQFF. The CDR3 DNA reads as TGTGCCACCCTCCTTGCAGGAGTCGGGACCAATGAGCAGTTCTTC. The variable domain in full, with the rest retrieved from reference TRBV7-2 and TRBJ2-1, is GAGVSQSPSNKVTEKGKDVELRCDPISGHTALYWYRQSLGQGLEFLIYFQGNSAPDKSGLPSDRFSAERTGGSVSTLTIQRTQQEDSAVYLCATLLAGVGTNEQFFGPGTRLTVL.

The rearrangement links TRBV20-1 to TRBJ1-5, with D possibly TRBD1 on 6 matching bases. The CDR3 loop spans 13 amino acids. Germline CDR1 reads DFQATT; CDR2 reads SNEGSKA (reference sequence). V lost 6 bases to trimming and J lost 4 bases, with 13 bases between them. CDR3 residues: CSARTVGNQPQHF. CDR3 DNA: TGCAGTGCCCGGACAGTGGGGAATCAGCCCCAGCATTTT.

The chain recombines TRBV7-9 with TRBJ1-4, with D unresolved. The ends were cut back, 1 base at V and 5 bases at J, with 17 bases in the middle. The V gene's germline CDR1 is SEHNR and CDR2 FQNEAQ (reference sequence). The CDR3 length is 17 residues. CDR3 in amino acids: CASSLGVGQIKNEKLFF. The CDR3 DNA follows: TGTGCCAGCAGCTTAGGGGTTGGGCAGATCAAGAATGAAAAACTGTTTTTT.